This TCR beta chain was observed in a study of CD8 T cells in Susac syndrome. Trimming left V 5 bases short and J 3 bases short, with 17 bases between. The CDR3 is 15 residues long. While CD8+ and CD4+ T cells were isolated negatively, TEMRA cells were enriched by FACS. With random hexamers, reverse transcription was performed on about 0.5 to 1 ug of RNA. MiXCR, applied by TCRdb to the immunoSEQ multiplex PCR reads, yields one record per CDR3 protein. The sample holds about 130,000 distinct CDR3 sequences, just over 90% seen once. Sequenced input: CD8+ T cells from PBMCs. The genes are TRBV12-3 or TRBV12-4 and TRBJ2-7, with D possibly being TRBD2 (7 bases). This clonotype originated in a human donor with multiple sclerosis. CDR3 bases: TGTGCCAGCAGTCCGTGGGGGGCGGGGGTCTACGAGCAGTACTTC. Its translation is CASSPWGAGVYEQYF.